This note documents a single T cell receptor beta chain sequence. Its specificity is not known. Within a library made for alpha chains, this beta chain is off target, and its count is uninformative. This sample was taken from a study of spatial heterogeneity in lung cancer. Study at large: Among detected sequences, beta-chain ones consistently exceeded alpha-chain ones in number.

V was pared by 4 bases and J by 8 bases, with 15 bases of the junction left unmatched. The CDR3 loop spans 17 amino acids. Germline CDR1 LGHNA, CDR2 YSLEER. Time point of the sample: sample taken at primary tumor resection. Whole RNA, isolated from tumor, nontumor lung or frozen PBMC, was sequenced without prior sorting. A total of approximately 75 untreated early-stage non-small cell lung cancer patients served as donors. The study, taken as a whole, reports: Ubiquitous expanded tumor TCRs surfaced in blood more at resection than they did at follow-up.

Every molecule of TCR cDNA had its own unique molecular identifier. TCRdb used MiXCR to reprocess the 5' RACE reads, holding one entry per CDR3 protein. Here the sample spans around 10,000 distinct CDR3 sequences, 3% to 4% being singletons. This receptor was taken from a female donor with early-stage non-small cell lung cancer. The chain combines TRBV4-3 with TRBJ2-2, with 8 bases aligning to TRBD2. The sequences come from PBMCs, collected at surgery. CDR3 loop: CASSPQPSGSLSGELFF. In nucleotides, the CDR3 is TGCGCCAGCAGCCCCCAACCGAGCGGGAGTTTGTCGGGGGAGCTGTTTTTT.